This TCR beta chain was obtained from a study of T-cell memory formation after mild COVID-19. Study conclusions and caveats: Mainly in CM and EM were contracting CD4+ clones; CD8+ were in EMRA.

MiXCR was run by TCRdb on the 5' RACE reads, yielding one entry per CDR3 protein. The profile shows 90,000 to 120,000 distinct CDR3 sequences, roughly a sixth of them singletons. The length of the CDR3 is 15 residues. From germline, CDR1 is LGHNA and CDR2 YSLEER. Between the trimmed V and J ends, which lost 4 bases and 5 bases, there was a span of 16 bases. As to this clonotype: Antigen specificity is unknown.

The receptor comes from a man aged 18 to 35 who had mild COVID-19 (a few samples of this study predate the infection). Cell type and time point are not known. Sample: PBMCs or a T cell subset sorted from them (not recorded which). The rearrangement links TRBV4-3 to TRBJ2-3; maybe TRBD1 (5 bases). This CDR3 reads CASSPGRATGDTQYF. The CDR3 bases are TGCGCCAGCAGCCCAGGAAGGGCTACAGGAGATACGCAGTATTTT.